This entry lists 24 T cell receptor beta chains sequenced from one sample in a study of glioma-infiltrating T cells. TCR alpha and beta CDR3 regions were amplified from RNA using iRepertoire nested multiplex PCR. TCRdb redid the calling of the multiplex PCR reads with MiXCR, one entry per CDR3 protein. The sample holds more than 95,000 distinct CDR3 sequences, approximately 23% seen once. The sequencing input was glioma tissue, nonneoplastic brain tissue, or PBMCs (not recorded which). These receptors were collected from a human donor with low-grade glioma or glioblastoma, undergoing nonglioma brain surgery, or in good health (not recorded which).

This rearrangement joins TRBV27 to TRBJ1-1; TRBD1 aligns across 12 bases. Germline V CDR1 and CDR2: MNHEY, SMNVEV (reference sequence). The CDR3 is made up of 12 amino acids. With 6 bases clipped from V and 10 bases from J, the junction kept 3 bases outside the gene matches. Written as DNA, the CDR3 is TGTGCCAGCAGACCGGGACAGGGGGCAGCTTTCTTT. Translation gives CASRPGQGAAFF.

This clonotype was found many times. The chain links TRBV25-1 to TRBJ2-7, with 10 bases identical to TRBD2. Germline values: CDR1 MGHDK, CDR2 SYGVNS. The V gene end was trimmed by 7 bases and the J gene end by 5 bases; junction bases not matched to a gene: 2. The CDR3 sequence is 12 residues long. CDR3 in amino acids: CASTLAGDEQYF. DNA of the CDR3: TGTGCCAGCACCCTAGCGGGAGACGAGCAGTACTTC.

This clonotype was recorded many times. The CDR3 DNA is TGTGCCAGCCAACCCCCTAGCCGTAGTACGCAGTATTTT. Residues: CASQPPSRSTQYF. J is TRBJ2-3 and V is TRBV18; D may be TRBD2 (5 bases). The germline CDR1 and CDR2 sequences are KGHSH and LQKENI. Trimming left V 8 bases short and J 8 bases short, with 17 bases between. The CDR3 sequence is 13 residues long.

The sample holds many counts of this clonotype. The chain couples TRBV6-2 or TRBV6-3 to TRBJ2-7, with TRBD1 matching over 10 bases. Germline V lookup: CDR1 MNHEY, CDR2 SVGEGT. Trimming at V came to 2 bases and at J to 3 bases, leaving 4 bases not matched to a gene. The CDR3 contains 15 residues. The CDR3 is CASSYRTGGGYEQYF. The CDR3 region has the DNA TGTGCCAGCAGTTACCGGACAGGGGGAGGCTACGAGCAGTACTTC.

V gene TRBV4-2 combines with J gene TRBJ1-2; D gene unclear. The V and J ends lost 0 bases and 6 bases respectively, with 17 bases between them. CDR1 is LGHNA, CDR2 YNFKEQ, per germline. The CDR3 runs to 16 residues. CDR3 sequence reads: CASSQDITTGRHGYTF. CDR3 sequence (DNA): TGTGCCAGCAGCCAAGATATAACGACGGGAAGGCATGGCTACACCTTC.

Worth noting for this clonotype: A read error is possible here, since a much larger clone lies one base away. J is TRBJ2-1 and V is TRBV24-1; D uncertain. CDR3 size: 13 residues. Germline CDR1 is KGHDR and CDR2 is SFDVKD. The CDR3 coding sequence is TGTGCCACCAGTGAAACCTCCTACAATGAGCATTTCTTC. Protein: CATSETSYNEHFF.

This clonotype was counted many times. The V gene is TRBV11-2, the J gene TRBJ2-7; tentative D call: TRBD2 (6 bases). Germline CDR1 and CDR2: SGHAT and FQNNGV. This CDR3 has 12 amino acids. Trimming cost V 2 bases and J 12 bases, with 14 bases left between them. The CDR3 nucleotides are TGTGCCAGCAGCTTAAATAGGGACTTATGGTACTTC. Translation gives CASSLNRDLWYF. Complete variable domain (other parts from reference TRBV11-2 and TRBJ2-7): EAGVAQSPRYKIIEKRQSVAFWCNPISGHATLYWYQQILGQGPKLLIQFQNNGVVDDSQLPKDRFSAERLKGVDSTLKIQPAKLEDSAVYLCASSLNRDLWYFGPGTRLTVT.

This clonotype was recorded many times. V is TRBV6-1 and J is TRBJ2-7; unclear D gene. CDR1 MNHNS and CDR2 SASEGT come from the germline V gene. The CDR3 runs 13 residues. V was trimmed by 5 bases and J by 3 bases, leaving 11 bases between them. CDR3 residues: CASSRSGNYEQYF. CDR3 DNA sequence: TGTGCCAGCAGTCGTAGTGGAAACTACGAGCAGTACTTC.

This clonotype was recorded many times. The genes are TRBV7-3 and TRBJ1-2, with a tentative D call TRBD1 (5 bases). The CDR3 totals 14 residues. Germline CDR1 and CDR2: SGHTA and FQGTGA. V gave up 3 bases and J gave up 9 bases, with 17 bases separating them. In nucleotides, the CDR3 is TGTGCCAGCAGCTTGGGTGAGGGGACGGGGAGCTACACCTTC. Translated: CASSLGEGTGSYTF.

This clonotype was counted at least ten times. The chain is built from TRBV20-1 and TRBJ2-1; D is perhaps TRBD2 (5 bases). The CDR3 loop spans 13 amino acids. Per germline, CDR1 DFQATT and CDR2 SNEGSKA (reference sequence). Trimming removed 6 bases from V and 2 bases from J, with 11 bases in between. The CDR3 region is CSAGGVPYNEQFF. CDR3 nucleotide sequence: TGCAGTGCCGGAGGCGTCCCCTACAATGAGCAGTTCTTC.

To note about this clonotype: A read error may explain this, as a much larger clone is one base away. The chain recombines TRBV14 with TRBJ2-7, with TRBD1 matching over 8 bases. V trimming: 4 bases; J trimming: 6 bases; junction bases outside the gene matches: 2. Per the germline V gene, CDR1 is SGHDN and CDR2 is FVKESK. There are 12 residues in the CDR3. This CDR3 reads CASSLTGGEQYF. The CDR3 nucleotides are TGTGCCAGCAGCCTCACAGGGGGCGAGCAGTACTTC.

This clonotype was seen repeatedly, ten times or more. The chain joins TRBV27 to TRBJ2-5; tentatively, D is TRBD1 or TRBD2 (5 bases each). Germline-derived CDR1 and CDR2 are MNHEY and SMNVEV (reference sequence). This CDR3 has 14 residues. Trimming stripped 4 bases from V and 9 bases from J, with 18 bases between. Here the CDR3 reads CASSSTGDRRAQYF. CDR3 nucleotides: TGTGCCAGCAGTTCTACCGGGGACCGTCGGGCCCAGTACTTC.

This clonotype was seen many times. CDR3 in DNA: TGTGCCAGCAGCCAAACCCTTCCGAGGGATGAGCAGTTCTTC. It specifies CASSQTLPRDEQFF. This chain joins TRBV3-1 and TRBJ2-1; D might be TRBD2 (5 bases). Per germline, CDR1 LGHDT and CDR2 YNNKEL (reference sequence). This CDR3 has 14 residues. Trimming stripped 2 bases from V and 8 bases from J, with 13 bases between.

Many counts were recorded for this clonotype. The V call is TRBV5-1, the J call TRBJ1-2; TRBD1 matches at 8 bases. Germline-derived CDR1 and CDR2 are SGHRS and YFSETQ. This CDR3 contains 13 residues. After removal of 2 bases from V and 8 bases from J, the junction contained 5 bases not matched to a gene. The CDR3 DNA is TGCGCCAGCAGCTTTCAGGGGGCGGAGGGCTACACCTTC. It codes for CASSFQGAEGYTF. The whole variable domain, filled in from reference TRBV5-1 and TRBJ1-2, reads KAGVTQTPRYLIKTRGQQVTLSCSPISGHRSVSWYQQTPGQGLQFLFEYFSETQRNKGNFPGRFSGRQFSNSRSEMNVSTLELGDSALYLCASSFQGAEGYTFGSGTRLTVV.

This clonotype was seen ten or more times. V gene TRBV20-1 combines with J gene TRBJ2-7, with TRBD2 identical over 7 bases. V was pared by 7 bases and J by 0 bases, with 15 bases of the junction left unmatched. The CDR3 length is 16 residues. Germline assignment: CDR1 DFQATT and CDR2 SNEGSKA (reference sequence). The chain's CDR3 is CSGSPPWGGGSYEQYF. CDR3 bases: TGCAGTGGTAGTCCCCCGTGGGGGGGGGGCTCCTACGAGCAGTACTTC.

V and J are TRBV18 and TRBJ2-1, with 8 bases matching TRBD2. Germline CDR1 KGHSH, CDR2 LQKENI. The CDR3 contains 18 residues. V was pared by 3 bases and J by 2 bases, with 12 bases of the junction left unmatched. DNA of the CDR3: TGTGCCAGCTCACCGGGTCCCGCGGGAGGACGCCCCTACAATGAGCAGTTCTTC. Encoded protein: CASSPGPAGGRPYNEQFF.

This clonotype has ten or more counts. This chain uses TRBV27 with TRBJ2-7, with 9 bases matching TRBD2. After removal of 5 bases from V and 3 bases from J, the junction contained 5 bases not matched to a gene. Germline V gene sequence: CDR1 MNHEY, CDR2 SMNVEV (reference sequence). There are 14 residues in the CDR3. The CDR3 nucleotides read TGTGCCAGCAGTCTACTAGCGGGCCACTACGAGCAGTACTTC. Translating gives CASSLLAGHYEQYF.

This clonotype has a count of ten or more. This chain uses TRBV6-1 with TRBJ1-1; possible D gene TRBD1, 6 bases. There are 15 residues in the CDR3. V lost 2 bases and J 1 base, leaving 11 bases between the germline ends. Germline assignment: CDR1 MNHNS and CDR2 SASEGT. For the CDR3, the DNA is TGTGCCAGCAGTGAATTTTTGGGACAGAACACTGAAGCTTTCTTT. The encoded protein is CASSEFLGQNTEAFF.

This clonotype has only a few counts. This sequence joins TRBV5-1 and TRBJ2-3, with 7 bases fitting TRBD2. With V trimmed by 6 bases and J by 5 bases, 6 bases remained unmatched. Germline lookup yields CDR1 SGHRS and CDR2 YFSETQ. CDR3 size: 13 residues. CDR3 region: CASMSGGKDTQYF. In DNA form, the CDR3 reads TGCGCCAGCATGTCGGGAGGAAAAGATACGCAGTATTTT.

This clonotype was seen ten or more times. The CDR3 bases are TGCAGTGCTACGCTACTAGCGGGAGTTTTAGAGACCCAGTACTTC. This codes for CSATLLAGVLETQYF. The chain recombines TRBV20-1 with TRBJ2-5, with TRBD2 matching 11 bases. From germline, CDR1 is DFQATT and CDR2 SNEGSKA (reference sequence). V gave up 4 bases and J gave up 4 bases; unmatched junction bases: 8. This CDR3 has 15 amino acids.

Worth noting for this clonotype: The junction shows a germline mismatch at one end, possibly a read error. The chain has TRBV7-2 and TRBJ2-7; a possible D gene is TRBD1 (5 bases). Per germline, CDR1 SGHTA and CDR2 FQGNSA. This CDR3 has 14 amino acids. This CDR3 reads CASSLDRWGYGQYF. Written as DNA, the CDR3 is TGTGCCAGCAGCTTAGACCGTTGGGGCTACGGGCAGTACTTC.

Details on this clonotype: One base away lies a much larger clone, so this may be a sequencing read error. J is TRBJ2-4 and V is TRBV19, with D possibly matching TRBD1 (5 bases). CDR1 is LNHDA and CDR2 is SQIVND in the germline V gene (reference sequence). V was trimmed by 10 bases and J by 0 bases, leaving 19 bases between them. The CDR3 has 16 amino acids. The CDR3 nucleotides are TGTGCCATTACCACGACAGCAACACTAGCCAAAAACATTCAGTACTTC. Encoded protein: CAITTTATLAKNIQYF. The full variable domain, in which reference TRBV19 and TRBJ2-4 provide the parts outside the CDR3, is DGGITQSPKYLFRKEGQNVTLSCEQNLNHDAMYWYRQDPGQGLRLIYYSQIVNDFQKGDIAEGYSVSREKKESFPLTVTSAQKNPTAFYLCAITTTATLAKNIQYFGAGTRLSVL.

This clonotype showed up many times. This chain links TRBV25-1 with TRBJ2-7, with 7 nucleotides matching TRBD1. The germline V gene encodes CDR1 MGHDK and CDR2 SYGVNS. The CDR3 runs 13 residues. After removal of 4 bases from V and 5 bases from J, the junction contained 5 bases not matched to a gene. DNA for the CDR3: TGTGCCAGCAGTGGTCCGACAGGGCACGAGCAGTACTTC. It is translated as CASSGPTGHEQYF.

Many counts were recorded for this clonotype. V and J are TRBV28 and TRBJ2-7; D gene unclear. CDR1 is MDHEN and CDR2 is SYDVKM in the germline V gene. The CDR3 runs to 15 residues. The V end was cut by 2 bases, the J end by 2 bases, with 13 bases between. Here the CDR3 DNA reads TGTGCCAGCAGTTTAGATGTAAGGGATACCTACGAGCAGTACTTC. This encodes CASSLDVRDTYEQYF.